A single sample is the source of the 29 T cell receptor beta chains below, sequenced in a study of blood T cell repertoires in COVID-19. Assay used: immunoSEQ multiplex PCR; TCRdb lists only in-frame clones, some missing. The table records about 35,000 clones, 80% to 90% of them present only once. The sequencing sample was made of peripheral blood. These TCRs come from a human donor in a cohort sampled during active COVID-19.

The chain carries TRBV7-2 and TRBJ2-3; tentatively, D is TRBD1 (6 bases). CDR1 SGHTA and CDR2 FQGNSA come from the germline V gene. The CDR3 covers 16 residues. Trimming shortened V by 4 bases and J by 2 bases, and 16 bases separated the two germline ends. The CDR3 coding sequence is TGTGCCAGCAGCTCCCAAGGGGGTCCCTCCACAGATACGCAGTATTTT. Translated: CASSSQGGPSTDTQYF.

The rearrangement joins TRBV10-3 to TRBJ2-7; 7 positions agree with TRBD1. The CDR3 runs 17 residues. Germline V lookup: CDR1 ENHRY, CDR2 SYGVKD. V shed 2 bases, J shed 4 bases, and the junction held 14 bases outside the gene matches. CDR3 sequence: CAISEPTTGAIFYEQYF. CDR3 DNA sequence: TGTGCCATCAGTGAGCCGACCACAGGGGCAATTTTTTACGAGCAGTACTTC.

The V and J genes are TRBV9 and TRBJ1-4; D perhaps matches TRBD1 (6 bases). The CDR3 length is 16 residues. Trimming shortened V by 1 base and J by 8 bases, and 18 bases separated the two germline ends. CDR1 and CDR2 from the germline V gene are SGDLS and YYNGEE. CDR3 region: CASSVSGHRAGEKLFF. DNA of the CDR3: TGTGCCAGCAGCGTATCGGGTCACAGGGCGGGCGAAAAACTGTTTTTT.

This chain joins TRBV28 and TRBJ2-7; 10 bases match TRBD2. This CDR3 is 16 amino acids long. Germline CDR1 reads MDHEN; CDR2 reads SYDVKM. V trimming: 5 bases; J trimming: 4 bases; junction bases outside the gene matches: 11. The CDR3 loop reads CASSTRHSGGLYEQYF. CDR3 nucleotides: TGTGCCAGCAGTACTAGACATAGCGGGGGGCTGTACGAGCAGTACTTC.

The V and J genes are TRBV5-1 and TRBJ1-1, with a possible D match to TRBD1 (5 bases). Germline V gives CDR1 SGHRS, CDR2 YFSETQ. The CDR3 length is 13 residues. V was cut by 5 bases and J by 1 base, with 9 bases left in between. CDR3 DNA: TGCGCCAGCAGTTCCAGGGAGAACACTGAAGCTTTCTTT. Amino acid sequence: CASSSRENTEAFF.

This chain links TRBV7-2 with TRBJ2-3; TRBD1 matches at 8 bases. Trimming removed 1 base from V and 0 bases from J; junction bases left unmatched: 0. CDR1 is SGHTA and CDR2 is FQGNSA in the germline V gene. The CDR3 sequence is 15 residues long. The CDR3 nucleotides are TGTGCCAGCAGCTTAGGGACAGGGAGCACAGATACGCAGTATTTT. Its translation: CASSLGTGSTDTQYF.

This chain connects TRBV6-2 or TRBV6-3 to TRBJ2-5; 7 nucleotides align to TRBD2. CDR3 length: 14 residues. In germline, CDR1 is MNHEY, CDR2 SVGEGT. Trimming cost V 2 bases and J 5 bases; bases outside gene matches: 5. CDR3 residues: CASSYRTSGETQYF. CDR3 nucleotide sequence: TGTGCCAGCAGTTACCGGACTAGTGGTGAGACCCAGTACTTC.

As regards this clone: Other nucleotide sequences from this sample produce the same CDR3. This rearrangement joins TRBV19 to TRBJ2-1, with 10 nucleotides matching TRBD2. Germline V lookup: CDR1 LNHDA, CDR2 SQIVND (reference sequence). The CDR3 totals 17 residues. J was trimmed by 7 bases and V by 4 bases; bases with no gene match: 13. The CDR3 bases are TGTGCCAGTAGTAGAATTATAGCGGGGGGTCGGGGAAATGAGCAGTTCTTC. This gives the protein CASSRIIAGGRGNEQFF.

The rearrangement joins TRBV10-2 to TRBJ2-1; maybe TRBD2 (6 bases). Germline V gives CDR1 WSHSY, CDR2 SAAADI. V lost 10 bases to trimming and J lost 0 bases, with 13 bases between them. CDR3 size: 14 residues. The CDR3 is CAIGRGSSYNEQFF. As DNA, the CDR3 is TGCGCCATCGGGCGGGGTAGCTCCTACAATGAGCAGTTCTTC.

V and J are TRBV6-4 and TRBJ2-7; 10 positions agree with TRBD1. The germline CDR1 and CDR2 sequences are MRHNA and SNTAGT. With 6 bases clipped from V and 3 bases from J, the junction kept 5 bases outside the gene matches. The CDR3 is made up of 14 amino acids. In nucleotides, the CDR3 is TGTGCCAGCAGGGGGACAGGGGAGCGCTACGAGCAGTACTTC. Its translation is CASRGTGERYEQYF.

The chain links TRBV12-3 or TRBV12-4 to TRBJ1-1; D uncertain. The ends were cut back, 3 bases at V and 10 bases at J, with 15 bases in the middle. The length of the CDR3 is 13 residues. CDR3 nucleotide sequence: TGTGCCAGCAGTTTGCTGGCAGGCCGTAGAGCTTTCTTT. Translated: CASSLLAGRRAFF.

The chain carries TRBV2 and TRBJ1-5; D is unresolved. With 2 bases removed from V and 5 bases from J, the gap between germline ends came to 10 bases. This CDR3 contains 14 residues. From germline, CDR1 is SNHLY and CDR2 FYNNEI. Here the CDR3 reads CASSESAVDQPQHF. CDR3 sequence (DNA): TGTGCCAGCAGTGAAAGTGCAGTGGATCAGCCCCAGCATTTT.

The CDR3 DNA follows: TGTGCCAGCAGCCAACAGGGAAGGAAGTACTTC. Translating gives CASSQQGRKYF. The chain employs TRBV3-1 (or the pseudogene TRBV3-2) and TRBJ2-7; D possibly corresponds to TRBD1 (5 bases). Trimming left V 2 bases short and J 11 bases short, with 10 bases between. CDR3 size: 11 residues. Germline V CDR1 and CDR2: LGHDT, YNNKEL (reference sequence).

As DNA, the CDR3 is TGTGCCAGCAGCTTAGAAGGGGGTACTTACAATGAGCAGTTCTTC. Its translation: CASSLEGGTYNEQFF. V is TRBV7-2 and J is TRBJ2-1; possible D gene TRBD1, 6 bases. The germline V gene encodes CDR1 SGHTA and CDR2 FQGNSA. V lost 1 base, J lost 4 bases, and 11 bases lay in between. This CDR3 comprises 15 residues.

The J gene is TRBJ2-4, the V gene TRBV19; 15 nucleotides line up with TRBD2. Per germline, CDR1 LNHDA and CDR2 SQIVND (reference sequence). This CDR3 has 16 amino acids. V shed 3 bases, J shed 4 bases, and the junction held 1 base outside the gene matches. CDR3 in amino acids: CASSMGLAGGKNIQYF. The CDR3, as DNA: TGTGCCAGTAGTATGGGACTAGCGGGGGGTAAAAACATTCAGTACTTC.

The chain joins TRBV10-3 to TRBJ1-2, with 8 bases fitting TRBD1. Germline CDR1 and CDR2: ENHRY and SYGVKD. The length of the CDR3 is 12 residues. J was trimmed by 8 bases and V by 10 bases; bases with no gene match: 9. The CDR3 coding sequence is TGTGCCACTACGGACAGGGAAAGCGGCTACACCTTC. This gives the protein CATTDRESGYTF.

V and J are TRBV6-2 or TRBV6-3 and TRBJ1-1; D remains unclear. Trimming removed 4 bases at V and 1 base at J, with 10 bases between. The germline gives CDR1 MNHEY, CDR2 SVGEGT. This CDR3 region has 14 residues. The chain's CDR3 is CASSFSRTNTEAFF. In DNA form, the CDR3 reads TGTGCCAGCAGTTTTTCGCGCACGAACACTGAAGCTTTCTTT.

V is TRBV28 and J is TRBJ1-2; D gene unclear. V gave up 3 bases and J gave up 4 bases, with 15 bases separating them. CDR1 MDHEN and CDR2 SYDVKM come from the germline V gene. There are 15 residues in the CDR3. CDR3 in amino acids: CASSLAREGSYGYTF. In DNA form, the CDR3 reads TGTGCCAGCAGTTTGGCCCGGGAGGGAAGCTATGGCTACACCTTC.

This chain connects TRBV28 to TRBJ2-6, with D tentatively TRBD1 (5 bases). The CDR3 has 16 residues. Trimming took off 3 bases at V and 1 base at J, with 10 bases between the two ends. The germline CDR1 and CDR2 sequences are MDHEN and SYDVKM. CDR3 DNA: TGTGCCAGCAGTTTTATAGCAGGGTCTGGGGCCAACGTCCTGACTTTC. Its protein is CASSFIAGSGANVLTF.

This chain uses TRBV7-2 with TRBJ1-1; D ambiguous. Germline V CDR1 and CDR2: SGHTA, FQGNSA. Trimming left V 1 base short and J 5 bases short, with 11 bases between. This CDR3 comprises 14 residues. For the CDR3, the DNA is TGTGCCAGCAGCTTAGGCGGGGTGGGAACTGAAGCTTTCTTT. It translates to CASSLGGVGTEAFF. Using reference TRBV7-2 and TRBJ1-1 for the parts outside the CDR3, the full variable domain is GAGVSQSPSNKVTEKGKDVELRCDPISGHTALYWYRQSLGQGLEFLIYFQGNSAPDKSGLPSDRFSAERTGGSVSTLTIQRTQQEDSAVYLCASSLGGVGTEAFFGQGTRLTVV.

CDR3 protein: CASSAGLAGRWETQYF. Here the CDR3 DNA reads TGTGCCAGCAGTGCTGGACTAGCGGGGAGGTGGGAGACCCAGTACTTC. V gene TRBV2 combines with J gene TRBJ2-5; TRBD2 matches at 12 bases. Germline trimming cut 4 bases from V and 5 bases from J; bases unmatched to any gene: 8. This CDR3 is 16 amino acids long. The germline V gene encodes CDR1 SNHLY and CDR2 FYNNEI.

The chain combines TRBV9 with TRBJ1-1, with 7 bases identical to TRBD1. The germline CDR1 and CDR2 sequences are SGDLS and YYNGEE. The CDR3 is made up of 15 amino acids. V shed 0 bases, J shed 8 bases, and the junction held 10 bases outside the gene matches. CDR3: CASSVDLHRGQEAFF. DNA of the CDR3: TGTGCCAGCAGCGTAGACCTCCACAGGGGCCAAGAAGCTTTCTTT.

The chain joins TRBV7-8 to TRBJ2-3, with TRBD2 identical over 8 bases. V lost 1 base and J lost 3; bases outside the gene matches: 6. Looked up from germline, CDR1 is SGHVS and CDR2 is FQNEAQ. The CDR3 sequence is 16 residues long. Here the CDR3 reads CASSLVRGGLTDTQYF. The DNA for the CDR3 is TGTGCCAGCAGCTTAGTACGGGGGGGCCTTACAGATACGCAGTATTTT.

The V gene is TRBV15, the J gene TRBJ1-4, with TRBD1 matching 7 bases. V shed 5 bases, J shed 8 bases, and the junction held 5 bases outside the gene matches. Germline CDR1 is LNHNV and CDR2 is YYDKDF (reference sequence). This CDR3 has 13 amino acids. This CDR3 reads CATSGLGQEKLFF. As DNA, the CDR3 is TGTGCCACCAGCGGACTGGGACAGGAAAAACTGTTTTTT.

The rearrangement uses TRBV7-2 and TRBJ1-1, with a weak D call TRBD1 (5 bases). CDR1 and CDR2 (germline): SGHTA, FQGNSA. The CDR3 spans 13 residues. With 9 bases removed from V and 1 base from J, the gap between germline ends came to 12 bases. CDR3 DNA sequence: TGTGCCAGTGGCGGAGGGGCGAACACTGAAGCTTTCTTT. Translating it yields CASGGGANTEAFF. Together with reference TRBV7-2 and TRBJ1-1, the CDR3 gives the full variable domain: GAGVSQSPSNKVTEKGKDVELRCDPISGHTALYWYRQSLGQGLEFLIYFQGNSAPDKSGLPSDRFSAERTGGSVSTLTIQRTQQEDSAVYLCASGGGANTEAFFGQGTRLTVV.

The V and J genes are TRBV25-1 and TRBJ1-3; tentatively, D is TRBD1 (5 bases). CDR3 size: 17 residues. Looked up from germline, CDR1 is MGHDK and CDR2 is SYGVNS. Trimming removed 4 bases at V and 0 bases at J, with 16 bases between. In DNA form, the CDR3 reads TGTGCCAGCAGTGGTCCCGCGGGGCTGTACTCTGGAAACACCATATATTTT. Protein product: CASSGPAGLYSGNTIYF.

The genes are TRBV19 and TRBJ2-1, with a weak D call TRBD1 (8 bases). Germline lookup yields CDR1 LNHDA and CDR2 SQIVND (reference sequence). The CDR3 has 15 amino acids. V dropped 8 bases and J dropped 5 bases, with 19 bases sitting between them. The CDR3 spells CASLMQGAGDNEQFF. CDR3 in DNA: TGTGCCAGTTTAATGCAGGGGGCGGGGGACAATGAGCAGTTCTTC.

CDR3 sequence (DNA): TGTGCCAGCAGTGAATCTTTGGGGGACAGCGGGCTCTACGAGCAGTACTTC. It encodes CASSESLGDSGLYEQYF. The chain carries TRBV2 and TRBJ2-7; D possibly corresponds to TRBD1 (7 bases). CDR1 is SNHLY and CDR2 is FYNNEI in the germline V gene. The CDR3 has 17 residues. V dropped 2 bases and J dropped 3 bases, with 20 bases sitting between them.

The chain couples TRBV5-5 to TRBJ2-7, with 9 bases identical to TRBD1. Germline trimming cut 5 bases from V and 6 bases from J; bases unmatched to any gene: 9. This CDR3 has 14 residues. Germline lookup yields CDR1 SGHKS and CDR2 YYEKEE (reference sequence). The CDR3 DNA reads as TGTGCCAGCAGTCTGGACAGGGGATGGAGCGAGCAGTACTTC. It translates to CASSLDRGWSEQYF.